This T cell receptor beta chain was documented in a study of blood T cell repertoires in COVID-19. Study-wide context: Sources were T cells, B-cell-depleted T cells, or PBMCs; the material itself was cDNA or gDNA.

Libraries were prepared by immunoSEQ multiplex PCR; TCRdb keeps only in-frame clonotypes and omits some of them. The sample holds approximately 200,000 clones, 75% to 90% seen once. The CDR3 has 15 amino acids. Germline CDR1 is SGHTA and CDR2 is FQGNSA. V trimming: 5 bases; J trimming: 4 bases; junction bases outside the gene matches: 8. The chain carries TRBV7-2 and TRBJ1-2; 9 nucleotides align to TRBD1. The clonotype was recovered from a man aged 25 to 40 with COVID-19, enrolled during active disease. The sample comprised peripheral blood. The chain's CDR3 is CASSTRQGGTYGYTF. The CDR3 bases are TGTGCCAGCAGCACAAGACAGGGGGGGACCTATGGCTACACCTTC.